One sample yielded the 30 T cell receptor beta chains listed below, sequenced in a study of response to subunit inactivated influenza vaccine. One entry per CDR3 protein results from TCRdb running MiXCR on the RT-PCR reads. The sample has about 160,000 distinct CDR3 sequences; approximately 10% are singletons. Source: non-naive T cells sorted from PBMCs, taken roughly 46 days after vaccination. These receptors were taken from a man in his fifties who received an inactivated influenza vaccine.

The rearrangement uses TRBV20-1 and TRBJ2-7; TRBD2 aligns across 8 bases. The length of the CDR3 is 13 residues. J lost 0 bases, V lost 6 bases, and 4 bases had no gene match. In germline, CDR1 is DFQATT, CDR2 SNEGSKA (reference sequence). DNA for the CDR3: TGCAGTGCCACCGGGACTAGCTCCTACGAGCAGTACTTC. Its protein is CSATGTSSYEQYF.

This clonotype was detected only a few times. The chain is built from TRBV5-1 and TRBJ1-1; perhaps TRBD1 as D (5 bases). Trimming removed 4 bases from V and 3 bases from J, with 22 bases in between. The CDR3 extends over 17 amino acids. Germline CDR1 and CDR2: SGHRS and YFSETQ. Here the CDR3 DNA reads TGCGCCAGCAGCGCCCGTTCGAGAAGGGGTACGGACACTGAAGCTTTCTTT. Translating it yields CASSARSRRGTDTEAFF.

This clonotype was recorded many times. The chain has TRBV4-2 and TRBJ2-7, with TRBD1 matching over 7 bases. The CDR3 consists of 15 residues. Losses at the gene ends were 4 bases for V and 3 bases for J; bases not matched to a gene: 9. The V gene's germline CDR1 is LGHNA and CDR2 YNFKEQ. CDR3 protein: CASSPIVDRDYEQYF. The CDR3 coding sequence is TGTGCCAGCAGCCCTATCGTCGACAGGGACTACGAGCAGTACTTC.

The sample holds many counts of this clonotype. This chain joins TRBV5-1 and TRBJ2-1, with D uncertain. This CDR3 has 15 residues. V dropped 0 bases and J dropped 6 bases, with 13 bases sitting between them. Germline V gene lookup returns CDR1 SGHRS and CDR2 YFSETQ. The CDR3 loop is CASSLGSSRANEQFF. The CDR3, as DNA: TGCGCCAGCAGCTTGGGGTCTAGTCGGGCCAATGAGCAGTTCTTC.

The gene calls are TRBV28 and TRBJ2-1; TRBD1 is a possible D gene (6 bases). Germline V gene data show CDR1 as MDHEN and CDR2 as SYDVKM. The CDR3 spans 15 residues. The V gene lost 8 bases and the J gene lost 2 bases, with 16 bases spanning the gap. CDR3 amino acids: CASRNRQETYNEQFF. CDR3 bases: TGTGCCAGCCGTAATCGACAGGAAACCTACAATGAGCAGTTCTTC.

This clonotype has at least ten counts. The J gene is TRBJ1-5, the V gene TRBV7-2; D uncertain. Trimming took off 2 bases at V and 4 bases at J, with 3 bases between the two ends. This CDR3 contains 12 residues. Germline V gene sequence: CDR1 SGHTA, CDR2 FQGNSA. CDR3 in DNA: TGTGCCAGCAGCTTATATAATCAGCCCCAGCATTTT. Protein product: CASSLYNQPQHF.

This clonotype was seen many times. The chain has TRBV2 and TRBJ2-1, with 9 bases that match TRBD1. V lost 3 bases to trimming and J lost 8 bases; unmatched junction nucleotides: 8. Germline CDR1 reads SNHLY; CDR2 reads FYNNEI. CDR3 length: 15 residues. The CDR3, as DNA: TGTGCCAGCAGTGATGGACAGGGGAACATCTATGAGCAGTTCTTC. Protein: CASSDGQGNIYEQFF. The variable domain in full, completed from reference TRBV2 and TRBJ2-1, reads EPEVTQTPSHQVTQMGQEVILRCVPISNHLYFYWYRQILGQKVEFLVSFYNNEISEKSEIFDDQFSVERPDGSNFTLKIRSTKLEDSAMYFCASSDGQGNIYEQFFGPGTRLTVL.

This clonotype was observed a few times. This CDR3 reads CAWSVGTNSPLHF. CDR3 coding DNA: TGTGCCTGGAGTGTTGGAACCAATTCACCCCTCCACTTT. J is TRBJ1-6 and V is TRBV30, with D unresolved. Germline CDR1 and CDR2: GTSNPN and SVGIG (reference sequence). The CDR3 sequence is 13 residues long. V was trimmed by 0 bases and J by 7 bases, leaving 7 bases between them.

This clonotype was observed a handful of times. The junction and the germline gene differ at one end; a read error may be behind it. The chain has TRBV6-1 and TRBJ2-7; D might be TRBD2 (6 bases). The CDR3 covers 11 residues. Germline assignment: CDR1 MNHNS and CDR2 SASEGT. CDR3 nucleotide sequence: TGTGCCACCGACGGGGGTATTCCGAGTGACTTC. It codes for CATDGGIPSDF.

This clonotype was counted at least ten times. This chain uses TRBV12-3 or TRBV12-4 with TRBJ2-2; 8 bases match TRBD1. The CDR3 is made up of 16 amino acids. J lost 4 bases, V lost 6 bases, and 10 bases had no gene match. For the CDR3, the DNA is TGTGCCAGCAGGGTACCGGGACAGGAGTTCACCGGGGAGCTGTTTTTT. Residues: CASRVPGQEFTGELFF.

The chain links TRBV5-1 to TRBJ2-5; the match to TRBD2 covers 9 bases. The V gene end was trimmed by 1 base and the J gene end by 2 bases; junction bases not matched to a gene: 3. This CDR3 comprises 15 residues. Germline CDR1 reads SGHRS; CDR2 reads YFSETQ. The DNA of the CDR3 is TGCGCCAGCAGCTTGCGTAGCGGGAGACAAGAGACCCAGTACTTC. Its protein product is CASSLRSGRQETQYF.

Concerning this clonotype: Since a much larger clone is just one base distant, this may be a read error. This chain joins TRBV5-1 and TRBJ2-1; D is possibly TRBD1 or TRBD2 (5 bases each). Trimming left V 4 bases short and J 7 bases short, with 15 bases between. The CDR3 has 14 residues. Per germline, CDR1 SGHRS and CDR2 YFSETQ. CDR3 residues: CASSLEGPGNEQFF. In DNA form, the CDR3 reads TGCGCCAGCAGCCTCGAGGGTCCAGGGAATGAGCAGTTCTTC.

This clonotype was counted between two and nine times. The chain carries TRBV24-1 and TRBJ2-1; D could derive from TRBD1 or TRBD2 (6 bases each). Germline values: CDR1 KGHDR, CDR2 SFDVKD. V lost 3 bases to trimming and J lost 8 bases, with 16 bases between them. This CDR3 comprises 15 residues. CDR3 region: CATSDTSSGGYEQFF. The CDR3 DNA reads as TGTGCCACCAGTGATACCTCGTCCGGGGGCTATGAGCAGTTCTTC.

The gene calls are TRBV28 and TRBJ1-2, with D perhaps TRBD1 (5 bases). The V gene lost 7 bases and the J gene lost 6 bases, with 18 bases spanning the gap. The CDR3 is 14 residues long. The germline gives CDR1 MDHEN, CDR2 SYDVKM. The CDR3 is CASIPGGGGDGYTF. In DNA form, the CDR3 reads TGTGCCAGCATCCCCGGGGGGGGAGGCGATGGCTACACCTTC.

By share, this clonotype ranks as medium-sized (0.01 to 0.1%). This chain joins TRBV11-2 and TRBJ1-1, with unresolved D. Germline V CDR1 and CDR2: SGHAT, FQNNGV. Trimming shortened V by 6 bases and J by 0 bases, and 11 bases separated the two germline ends. The CDR3 spans 14 residues. The DNA of the CDR3 is TGTGCCAGCAGTCGGACCCCTTTGAACACTGAAGCTTTCTTT. Translated, it gives CASSRTPLNTEAFF.

This clonotype was seen at least ten times. The chain uses TRBV10-3 and TRBJ2-1; D might be TRBD1 or TRBD2, each matching 5 bases. The V end was cut by 7 bases, the J end by 5 bases, with 21 bases between. Germline assignment: CDR1 ENHRY and CDR2 SYGVKD. The CDR3 runs to 16 residues. CDR3 residues: CAITPSGASENNEQFF. CDR3 sequence (DNA): TGTGCCATCACACCCTCCGGGGCGTCGGAAAACAATGAGCAGTTCTTC.

This clonotype appeared many times. The rearrangement uses TRBV12-3 or TRBV12-4 and TRBJ1-3; D not resolved. The germline V and J ends were trimmed by 3 bases and 7 bases, with 10 bases remaining between them. This CDR3 is 13 amino acids long. CDR3 in DNA: TGTGCCAGCAGTTTGGGGATGGCGAACACCATATATTTT. Amino acid sequence: CASSLGMANTIYF.

This clonotype showed up many times. The V and J genes are TRBV20-1 and TRBJ2-1, with TRBD2 matching 8 bases. Unmatched junction bases numbered 6, after V lost 7 bases and J lost 7 bases. The V gene's germline CDR1 is DFQATT and CDR2 SNEGSKA (reference sequence). This CDR3 is 12 amino acids long. The CDR3 here is CSDSGRANEQFF. The CDR3 DNA reads TGCAGTGACAGCGGGAGAGCAAATGAGCAGTTCTTC.

This chain connects TRBV28 to TRBJ1-5, with 9 bases lining up with TRBD1. This CDR3 comprises 11 residues. V gave up 5 bases and J gave up 15 bases; unmatched junction bases: 5. Germline V CDR1 and CDR2: MDHEN, SYDVKM. The CDR3 loop is CASSGDREVHF. CDR3 nucleotide sequence: TGTGCCAGCAGTGGGGACAGGGAGGTGCATTTT.

The J gene is TRBJ2-1, the V gene TRBV6-5, with 8 nucleotides matching TRBD1. From germline, CDR1 is MNHEY and CDR2 SVGAGI. The CDR3 runs 15 residues. V dropped 2 bases and J dropped 7; count of bases not matched to a gene: 7. The CDR3 here is CASSYPGQGLNEQFF. CDR3 nucleotide sequence: TGTGCCAGCAGTTACCCAGGACAGGGTCTGAATGAGCAGTTCTTC.

This clonotype was recorded many times. The V gene is TRBV7-2, the J gene TRBJ1-5; no firm D call. This CDR3 has 13 residues. Germline V gives CDR1 SGHTA, CDR2 FQGNSA. V lost 4 bases, J lost 3 bases, and 7 bases lay in between. The CDR3 sequence is CASSSDLNQPQHF. The CDR3 DNA is TGTGCCAGCAGCTCCGATCTCAATCAGCCCCAGCATTTT.

Only a few counts were recorded for this clonotype. The chain employs TRBV7-2 and TRBJ2-1; the D gene could be TRBD1 or TRBD2 (5 bases each). Germline lookup yields CDR1 SGHTA and CDR2 FQGNSA. CDR3 length equals 15 residues. V gave up 9 bases and J gave up 0 bases, with 15 bases separating them. CDR3 in DNA: TGTGCCAGTCGGGACCGACTTAGCTCCTACAATGAGCAGTTCTTC. This gives the protein CASRDRLSSYNEQFF.

The V call is TRBV11-1, the J call TRBJ2-7; 8 positions match TRBD2. The junction had 9 bases not matched to a gene; V was cut back by 5 bases and J by 3 bases. There are 15 residues in the CDR3. Germline V gene data show CDR1 as SGHAT and CDR2 as FQDESV (reference sequence). The CDR3 region is CASSPEAGVSYEQYF. The CDR3 DNA reads as TGTGCCAGCAGCCCCGAAGCGGGAGTAAGCTACGAGCAGTACTTC.

The chain recombines TRBV5-6 with TRBJ1-6; D possibly corresponds to TRBD1 (6 bases). V lost 3 bases and J 8 bases, leaving 9 bases between the germline ends. Germline values: CDR1 SGHDT, CDR2 YYEEEE. CDR3 length: 13 amino acids. CDR3 in DNA: TGTGCCAGCAGCTCTTCAGGGGATTCACCCCTCCACTTT. Translated, it gives CASSSSGDSPLHF.

This clonotype has a count of ten or more. This chain connects TRBV7-2 to TRBJ2-1, with 9 bases matching TRBD2. The CDR3 length is 16 residues. Germline CDR1 and CDR2: SGHTA and FQGNSA. After removal of 3 bases from V and 4 bases from J, the junction contained 7 bases not matched to a gene. The CDR3 sequence is CASSLTSGNIYNEQFF. For the CDR3, the DNA is TGTGCCAGCAGCTTGACTAGCGGAAATATATACAATGAGCAGTTCTTC.

This clonotype was detected only a few times. The chain has TRBV10-3 and TRBJ2-7; D is perhaps TRBD1 (6 bases). V lost 3 bases, J lost 2 bases, and 11 bases lay in between. Looked up from germline, CDR1 is ENHRY and CDR2 is SYGVKD. The CDR3 is 14 residues long. CDR3 region: CAISDQGPPYEQYF. CDR3 DNA: TGTGCCATCAGTGATCAGGGGCCCCCCTACGAGCAGTACTTC.

In the case of this clonotype: A clone one base away is much larger, so this may be a read error. This chain links TRBV20-1 with TRBJ2-7; no clear D. V lost 1 base and J lost 2, with 15 bases in between. Germline-derived CDR1 and CDR2 are DFQATT and SNEGSKA (reference sequence). This CDR3 has 15 residues. CDR3 in amino acids: CSARGWELGAYEQYF. In DNA form, the CDR3 reads TGCAGTGCTAGAGGCTGGGAATTGGGCGCCTACGAGCAGTACTTC.

The V and J genes are TRBV15 and TRBJ2-1; D not resolved. Germline assignment: CDR1 LNHNV and CDR2 YYDKDF (reference sequence). V lost 0 bases to trimming and J lost 12 bases, with 6 bases between them. The CDR3 totals 11 residues. The CDR3 nucleotides read TGTGCCACCAGCAGAGATCACGGGCAGTTCTTC. Translation gives CATSRDHGQFF. Based on the CDR3 plus reference TRBV15 and TRBJ2-1, the full variable domain is DAMVIQNPRYQVTQFGKPVTLSCSQTLNHNVMYWYQQKSSQAPKLLFHYYDKDFNNEADTPDNFQSRRPNTSFCFLDIRSPGLGDTAMYLCATSRDHGQFFGPGTRLTVL.

The rearrangement uses TRBV12-3 or TRBV12-4 and TRBJ1-5, with a weak D call TRBD1 (5 bases). The CDR3 sequence is 13 residues long. The ends were cut back, 3 bases at V and 5 bases at J, with 8 bases in the middle. Written as DNA, the CDR3 is TGTGCCAGCAGTTTTATAGGGGATCAGCCCCAGCATTTT. It translates to CASSFIGDQPQHF.

This clonotype has at least ten counts. J is TRBJ1-1 and V is TRBV12-3 or TRBV12-4, with D perhaps TRBD1 (5 bases). Trimming stripped 1 base from V and 4 bases from J, with 13 bases between. The CDR3 runs 15 residues. The CDR3 DNA sequence: TGTGCCAGCAGTTTAGTAGGCGGGACGGGCACTGAAGCTTTCTTT. Amino acids: CASSLVGGTGTEAFF.